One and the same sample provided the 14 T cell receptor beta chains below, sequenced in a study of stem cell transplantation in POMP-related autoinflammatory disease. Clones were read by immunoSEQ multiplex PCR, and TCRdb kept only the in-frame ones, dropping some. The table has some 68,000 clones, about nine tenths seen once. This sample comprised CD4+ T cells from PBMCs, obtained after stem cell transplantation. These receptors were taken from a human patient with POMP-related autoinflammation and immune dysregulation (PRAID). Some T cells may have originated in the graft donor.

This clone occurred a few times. CDR3 protein: CASSLPFDRGRVESEKLFF. DNA of the CDR3: TGTGCCAGCAGTTTGCCCTTCGACAGGGGGCGCGTGGAGTCTGAAAAACTGTTTTTT. The V and J genes are TRBV28 and TRBJ1-4; 10 bases are a match to TRBD1. After removal of 3 bases from V and 7 bases from J, the junction contained 17 bases not matched to a gene. The CDR3 covers 19 residues. Germline V gene lookup returns CDR1 MDHEN and CDR2 SYDVKM.

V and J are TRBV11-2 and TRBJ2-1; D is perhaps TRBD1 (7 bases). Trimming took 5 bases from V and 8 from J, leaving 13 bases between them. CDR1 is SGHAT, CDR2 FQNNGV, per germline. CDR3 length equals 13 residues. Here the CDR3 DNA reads TGTGCCAGCAGCCGGGTCAGGGGGGATGAGCAGTTCTTC. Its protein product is CASSRVRGDEQFF.

The CDR3 spells CASSLIGRPGRGYTF. The CDR3 DNA sequence: TGTGCCAGCAGCTTAATCGGCCGTCCTGGTCGTGGCTACACCTTC. The V and J genes are TRBV7-2 and TRBJ1-2; D unclear. The V gene's germline CDR1 is SGHTA and CDR2 FQGNSA. The length of the CDR3 is 15 residues. V lost 2 bases, J lost 7 bases, and 17 bases lay in between.

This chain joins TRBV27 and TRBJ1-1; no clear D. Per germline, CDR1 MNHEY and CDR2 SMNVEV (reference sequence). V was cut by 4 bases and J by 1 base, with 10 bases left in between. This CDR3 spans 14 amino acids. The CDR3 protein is CASSSRGRNTEAFF. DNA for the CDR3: TGTGCCAGCAGTTCCCGTGGCCGGAACACTGAAGCTTTCTTT.

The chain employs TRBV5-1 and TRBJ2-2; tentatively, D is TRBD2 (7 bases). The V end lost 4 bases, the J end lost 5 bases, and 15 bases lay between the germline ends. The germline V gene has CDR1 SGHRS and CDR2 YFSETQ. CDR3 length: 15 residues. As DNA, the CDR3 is TGCGCCAGCAGCGGGGGCGGGAGTCGAACCGGGGAGCTGTTTTTT. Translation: CASSGGGSRTGELFF.

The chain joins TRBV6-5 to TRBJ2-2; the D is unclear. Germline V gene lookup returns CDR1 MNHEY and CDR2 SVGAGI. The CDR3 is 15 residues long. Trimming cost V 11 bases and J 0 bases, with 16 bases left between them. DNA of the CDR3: TGTGCCGGGAACCTCGGACCCTCGAACACCGGGGAGCTGTTTTTT. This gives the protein CAGNLGPSNTGELFF.

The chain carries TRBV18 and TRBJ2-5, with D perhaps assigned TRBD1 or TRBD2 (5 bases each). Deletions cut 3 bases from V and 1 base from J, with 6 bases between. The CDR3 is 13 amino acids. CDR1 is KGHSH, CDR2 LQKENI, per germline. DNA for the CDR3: TGTGCCAGCTCACCTGGGACCCAAGAGACCCAGTACTTC. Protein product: CASSPGTQETQYF.

CDR3 amino acids: CATSRGDFNTDTQYF. As DNA, the CDR3 is TGTGCCACCAGCAGAGGGGACTTTAACACAGATACGCAGTATTTT. The chain uses TRBV15 and TRBJ2-3; D might be TRBD2 (6 bases). The CDR3 is 15 residues long. In germline, CDR1 is LNHNV, CDR2 YYDKDF (reference sequence). The V end lost 1 base, the J end lost 2 bases, and 10 bases lay between the germline ends.

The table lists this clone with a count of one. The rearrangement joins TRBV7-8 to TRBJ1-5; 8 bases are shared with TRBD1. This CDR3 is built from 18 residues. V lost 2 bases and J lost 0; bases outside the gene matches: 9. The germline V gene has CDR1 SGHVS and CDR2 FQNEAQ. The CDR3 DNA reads TGTGCCAGCAGCTTATATGGGGGGACAGGATATAGCAATCAGCCCCAGCATTTT. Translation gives CASSLYGGTGYSNQPQHF.

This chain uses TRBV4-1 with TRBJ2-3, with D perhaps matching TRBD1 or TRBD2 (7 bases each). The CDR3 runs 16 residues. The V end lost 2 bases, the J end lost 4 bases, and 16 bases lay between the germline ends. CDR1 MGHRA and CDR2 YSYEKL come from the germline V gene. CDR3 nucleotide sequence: TGCGCCAGCAGCCAACTGAGTCAGGGGGGGGCAGATACGCAGTATTTT. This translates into CASSQLSQGGADTQYF.

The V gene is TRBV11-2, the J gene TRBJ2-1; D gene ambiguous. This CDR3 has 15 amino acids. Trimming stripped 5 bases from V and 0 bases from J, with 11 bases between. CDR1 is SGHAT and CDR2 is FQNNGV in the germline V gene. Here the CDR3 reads CASSPGWGSYNEQFF. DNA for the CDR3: TGTGCCAGCAGCCCCGGATGGGGCTCCTACAATGAGCAGTTCTTC.

CDR3: CASSSKTGRSGNTIYF. The CDR3 coding sequence is TGTGCCAGCAGCTCCAAGACGGGCCGCTCTGGAAACACCATATATTTT. The chain recombines TRBV5-4 with TRBJ1-3; D gene unclear. The CDR3 is 16 residues long. CDR1 and CDR2 (germline): SGHNT, YYREEE (reference sequence). The ends were cut back, 3 bases at V and 0 bases at J, with 13 bases in the middle.

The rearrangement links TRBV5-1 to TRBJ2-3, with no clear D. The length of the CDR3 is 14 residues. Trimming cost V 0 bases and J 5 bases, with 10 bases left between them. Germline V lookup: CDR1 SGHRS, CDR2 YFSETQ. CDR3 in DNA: TGCGCCAGCAGCTTGGAAAGATATGAAGATACGCAGTATTTT. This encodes CASSLERYEDTQYF.

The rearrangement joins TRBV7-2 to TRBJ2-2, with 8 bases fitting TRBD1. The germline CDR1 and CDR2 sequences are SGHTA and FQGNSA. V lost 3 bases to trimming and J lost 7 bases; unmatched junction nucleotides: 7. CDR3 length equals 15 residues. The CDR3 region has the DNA TGTGCCAGCAGCTTGGCGACAGGGGTGGTCGGGGAGCTGTTTTTT. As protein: CASSLATGVVGELFF.